This T cell receptor beta chain appears in the sequencing data of a study of blood T cell repertoires in COVID-19. The CDR3 has 17 amino acids. From germline, CDR1 is SGHRS and CDR2 YFSETQ. Between the trimmed V and J ends, which lost 3 bases and 0 bases, there was a span of 18 bases. Using immunoSEQ multiplex PCR, the repertoire was profiled, and TCRdb retains in-frame clones only, with some absent. The data hold 250,000 to 300,000 clones, with approximately 78% observed a single time. The chain employs TRBV5-1 and TRBJ1-1, with a possible D match to TRBD1 (6 bases). This TCR was sampled from a man aged 40-55 years who had been exposed to COVID-19. Input material: PBMCs or T cells enriched from blood (not recorded which). CDR3 DNA sequence: TGCGCCAGCAGCTCCGGACAGCTCCATTTTTTGAACACTGAAGCTTTCTTT. Encoded protein: CASSSGQLHFLNTEAFF. The complete variable domain, with remaining parts taken from reference TRBV5-1 and TRBJ1-1, reads KAGVTQTPRYLIKTRGQQVTLSCSPISGHRSVSWYQQTPGQGLQFLFEYFSETQRNKGNFPGRFSGRQFSNSRSEMNVSTLELGDSALYLCASSSGQLHFLNTEAFFGQGTRLTVV.